This T cell receptor beta chain was observed in a study of blood T cell repertoires in COVID-19. Study information: Acute and convalescent COVID-19 specimens originated in the United States, Italy and Spain. PBMCs, B-cell-depleted T cells, or T cells provided the cDNA or gDNA that made up the material.

The V gene end was trimmed by 5 bases and the J gene end by 5 bases; junction bases not matched to a gene: 6. Germline loops: CDR1 MNHEY, CDR2 SVGAGI. The CDR3 length is 15 residues. Original handling: Amplified reference gene primers provided the basis for estimating nucleated cell counts. TCRdb keeps only in-frame clones here, not all; method: immunoSEQ multiplex PCR. V, J and clone size derive from that table, while D and trimming were established from the DNA sequence. The sample records under 250,000 clones, 81% being singletons. The receptor was isolated from an elderly woman with acute or convalescent COVID-19. Sample: peripheral blood. This chain connects TRBV6-5 to TRBJ2-1; 10 bases map to TRBD2. The CDR3 nucleotides are TGTGCCAGCAGTATCGGGACTAGCGCCGACAATGAGCAGTTCTTC. As protein: CASSIGTSADNEQFF.